This TCR beta chain was captured in a study of blood T cells in healthy people across ages. Study as a whole: About one barcoded beta molecule was captured per two T cells (by template switching). Whole-study results and caveats: Since the PBMCs were unsorted, naive and antigen-experienced cells could not be conclusively compared.

Per germline, CDR1 SGDLS and CDR2 YYNGEE. V dropped 0 bases and J dropped 9; count of bases not matched to a gene: 12. This CDR3 has 16 amino acids. PCR was performed a second time for about 6 to 12 cycles using a sample-barcoded 5' primer and a J-beta primer mix. TCRdb reprocessed the 5' RACE reads with MiXCR, giving one entry per CDR3 protein. Of under 800,000 distinct CDR3 sequences in the sample, 20% to 25% were seen once. About this clonotype: The antigen is unknown.

The receptor comes from a man in his 70s in good health. Specimen: blood. The gene calls are TRBV9 and TRBJ2-1, with 7 bases that match TRBD2. CDR3 nucleotides: TGTGCCAGCAGCGTAGCGGCCCCTAGCGGAAGGGTTGAGCAGTTCTTC. This sequence encodes CASSVAAPSGRVEQFF. The entire variable domain, with the rest obtained from reference TRBV9 and TRBJ2-1, is as follows: DSGVTQTPKHLITATGQRVTLRCSPRSGDLSVYWYQQSLDQGLQFLIQYYNGEERAKGNILERFSAQQFPDLHSELNLSSLELGDSALYFCASSVAAPSGRVEQFFGPGTRLTVL.